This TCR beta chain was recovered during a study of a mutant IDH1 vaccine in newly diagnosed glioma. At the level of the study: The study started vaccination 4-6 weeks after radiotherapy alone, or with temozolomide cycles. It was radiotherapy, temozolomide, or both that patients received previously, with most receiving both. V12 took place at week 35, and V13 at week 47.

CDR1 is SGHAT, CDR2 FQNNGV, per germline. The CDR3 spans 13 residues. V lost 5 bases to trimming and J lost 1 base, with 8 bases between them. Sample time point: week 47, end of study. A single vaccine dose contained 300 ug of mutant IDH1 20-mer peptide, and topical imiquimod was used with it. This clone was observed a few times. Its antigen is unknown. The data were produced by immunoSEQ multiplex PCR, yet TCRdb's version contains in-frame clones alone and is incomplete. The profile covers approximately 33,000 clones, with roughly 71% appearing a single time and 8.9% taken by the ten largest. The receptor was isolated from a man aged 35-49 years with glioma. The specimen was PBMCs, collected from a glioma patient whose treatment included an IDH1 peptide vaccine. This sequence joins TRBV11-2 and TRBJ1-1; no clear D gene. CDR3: CASSKGSNTEAFF. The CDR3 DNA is TGTGCCAGCAGCAAAGGGTCGAACACTGAAGCTTTCTTT.